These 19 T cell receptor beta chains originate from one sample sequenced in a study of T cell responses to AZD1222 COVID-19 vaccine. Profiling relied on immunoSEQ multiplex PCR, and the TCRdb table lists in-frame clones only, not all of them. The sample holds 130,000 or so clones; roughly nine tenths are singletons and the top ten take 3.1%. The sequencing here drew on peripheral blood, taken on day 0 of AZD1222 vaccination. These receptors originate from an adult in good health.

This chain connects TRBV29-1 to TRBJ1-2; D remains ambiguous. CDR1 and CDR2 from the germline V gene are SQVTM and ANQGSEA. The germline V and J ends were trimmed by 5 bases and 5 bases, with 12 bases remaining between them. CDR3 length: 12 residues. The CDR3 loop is CSVRLGVYGYTF. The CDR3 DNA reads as TGCAGCGTTCGCTTGGGCGTTTATGGCTACACCTTC.

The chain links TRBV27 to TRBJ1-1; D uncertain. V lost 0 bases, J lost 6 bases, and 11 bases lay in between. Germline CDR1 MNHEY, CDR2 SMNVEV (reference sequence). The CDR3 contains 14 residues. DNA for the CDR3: TGTGCCAGCAGTTTATCGAACCTGGGGTCTGAAGCTTTCTTT. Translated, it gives CASSLSNLGSEAFF.

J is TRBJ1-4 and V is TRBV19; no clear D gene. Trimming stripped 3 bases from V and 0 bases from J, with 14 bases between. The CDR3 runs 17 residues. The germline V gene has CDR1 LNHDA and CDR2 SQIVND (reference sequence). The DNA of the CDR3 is TGTGCCAGTAGTATCTGGCTTGAGGAACCAACTAATGAAAAACTGTTTTTT. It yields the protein CASSIWLEEPTNEKLFF.

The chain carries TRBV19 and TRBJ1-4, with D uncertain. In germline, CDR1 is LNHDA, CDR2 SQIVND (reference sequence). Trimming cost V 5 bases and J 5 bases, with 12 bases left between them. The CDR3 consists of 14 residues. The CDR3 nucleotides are TGTGCCAGTAGTCAAACCCCGAGAAATGAAAAACTGTTTTTT. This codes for CASSQTPRNEKLFF.

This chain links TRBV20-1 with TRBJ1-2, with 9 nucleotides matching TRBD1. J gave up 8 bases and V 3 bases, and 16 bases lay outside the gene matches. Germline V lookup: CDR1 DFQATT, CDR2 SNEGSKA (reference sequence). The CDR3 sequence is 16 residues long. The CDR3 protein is CSASLDRGQGMWGYTF. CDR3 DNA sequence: TGCAGTGCTAGTCTTGATAGGGGACAGGGAATGTGGGGCTACACCTTC.

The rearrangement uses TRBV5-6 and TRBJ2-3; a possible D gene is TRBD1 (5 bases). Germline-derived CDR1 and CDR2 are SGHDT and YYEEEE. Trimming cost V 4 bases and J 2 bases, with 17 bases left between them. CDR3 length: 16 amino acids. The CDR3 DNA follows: TGTGCCAGCAGCGGGCAGGGTCCAGGCCACACAGATACGCAGTATTTT. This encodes CASSGQGPGHTDTQYF.

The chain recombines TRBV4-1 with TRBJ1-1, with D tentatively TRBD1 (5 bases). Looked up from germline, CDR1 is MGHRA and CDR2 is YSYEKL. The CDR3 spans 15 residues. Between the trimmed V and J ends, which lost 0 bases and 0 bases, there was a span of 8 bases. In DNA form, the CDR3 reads TGCGCCAGCAGCCAAGATAGCAGGGTGAACACTGAAGCTTTCTTT. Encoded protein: CASSQDSRVNTEAFF.

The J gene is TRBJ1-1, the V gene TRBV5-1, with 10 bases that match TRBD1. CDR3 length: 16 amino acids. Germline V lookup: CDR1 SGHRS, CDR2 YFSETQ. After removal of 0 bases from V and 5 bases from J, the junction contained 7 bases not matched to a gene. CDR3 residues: CASSLEARTGGTEAFF. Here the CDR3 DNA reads TGCGCCAGCAGCTTGGAGGCTAGGACAGGGGGGACTGAAGCTTTCTTT.

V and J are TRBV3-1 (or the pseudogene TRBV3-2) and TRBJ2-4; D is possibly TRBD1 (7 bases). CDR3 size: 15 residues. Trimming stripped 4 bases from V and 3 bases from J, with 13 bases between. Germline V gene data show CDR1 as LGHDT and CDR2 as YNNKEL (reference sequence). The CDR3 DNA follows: TGTGCCAGCAGCCGAAGGGGGGACAGCAAAAACATTCAGTACTTC. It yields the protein CASSRRGDSKNIQYF.

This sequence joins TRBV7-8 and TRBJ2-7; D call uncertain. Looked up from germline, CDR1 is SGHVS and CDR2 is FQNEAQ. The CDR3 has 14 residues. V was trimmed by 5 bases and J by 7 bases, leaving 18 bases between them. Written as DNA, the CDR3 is TGTGCCAGCAGCCCCCTCGCACGGGTCGCGGAGCAGTACTTC. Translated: CASSPLARVAEQYF.

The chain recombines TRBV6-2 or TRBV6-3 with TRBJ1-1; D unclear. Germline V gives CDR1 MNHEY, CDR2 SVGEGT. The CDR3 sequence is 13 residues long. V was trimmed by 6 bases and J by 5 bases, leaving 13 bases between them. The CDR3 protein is CASSPGRQTEAFF. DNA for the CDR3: TGTGCCAGCAGCCCCGGGAGGCAGACTGAAGCTTTCTTT.

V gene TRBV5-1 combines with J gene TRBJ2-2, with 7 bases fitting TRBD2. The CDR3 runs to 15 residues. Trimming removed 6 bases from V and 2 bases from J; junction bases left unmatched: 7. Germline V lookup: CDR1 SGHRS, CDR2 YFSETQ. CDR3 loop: CASNHASGNTGELFF. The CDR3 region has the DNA TGCGCCAGCAACCACGCTAGCGGCAACACCGGGGAGCTGTTTTTT.

The CDR3 here is CASSKPSTGLYFPSNTGELFF. Written as DNA, the CDR3 is TGTGCCAGCAGCAAACCCTCGACAGGGCTCTACTTTCCCTCGAACACCGGGGAGCTGTTTTTT. The chain is built from TRBV21-1 and TRBJ2-2; the listed D gene, TRBD1, was not tested against the DNA. TRBV21-1 represents a pseudogene. CDR3 length: 21 residues.

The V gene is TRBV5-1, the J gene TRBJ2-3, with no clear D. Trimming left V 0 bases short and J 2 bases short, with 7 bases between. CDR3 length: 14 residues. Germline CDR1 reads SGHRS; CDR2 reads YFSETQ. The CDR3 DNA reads TGCGCCAGCAGCTTGGACACCTCCACAGATACGCAGTATTTT. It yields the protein CASSLDTSTDTQYF.

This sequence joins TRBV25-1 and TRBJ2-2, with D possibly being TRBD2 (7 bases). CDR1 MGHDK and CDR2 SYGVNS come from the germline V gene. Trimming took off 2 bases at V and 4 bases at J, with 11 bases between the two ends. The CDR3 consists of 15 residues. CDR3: CASSEVRGGTGELFF. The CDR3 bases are TGTGCCAGCAGTGAAGTGAGGGGGGGCACCGGGGAGCTGTTTTTT.

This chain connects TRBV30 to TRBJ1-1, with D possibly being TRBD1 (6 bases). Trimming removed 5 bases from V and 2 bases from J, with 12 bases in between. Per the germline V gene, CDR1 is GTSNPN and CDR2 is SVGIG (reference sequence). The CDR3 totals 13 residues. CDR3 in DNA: TGTGCCTGGGCCGAGGGGGTTAACACTGAAGCTTTCTTT. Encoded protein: CAWAEGVNTEAFF.

Written as DNA, the CDR3 is TGTGCCAGCAGTCCCCCGGGGCGAGAGACCCAGTACTTC. It codes for CASSPPGRETQYF. The chain links TRBV6-5 to TRBJ2-5; TRBD1 or TRBD2 may be the D gene (5 bases each). V lost 5 bases and J lost 4, with 11 bases in between. The CDR3 is 13 residues long. The germline gives CDR1 MNHEY, CDR2 SVGAGI.

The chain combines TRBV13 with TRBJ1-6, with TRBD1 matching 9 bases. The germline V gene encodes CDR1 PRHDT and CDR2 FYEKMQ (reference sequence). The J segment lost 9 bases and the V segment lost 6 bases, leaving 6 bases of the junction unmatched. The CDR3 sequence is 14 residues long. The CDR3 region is CASSSGTGSSPLHF. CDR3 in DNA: TGTGCCAGCAGTTCCGGGACAGGGTCTTCACCCCTCCACTTT.

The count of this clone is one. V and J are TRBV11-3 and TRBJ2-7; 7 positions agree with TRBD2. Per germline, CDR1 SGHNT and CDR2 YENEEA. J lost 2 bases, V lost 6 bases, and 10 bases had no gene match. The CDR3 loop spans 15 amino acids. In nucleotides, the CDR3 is TGTGCCAGCAGTCCGAACCTAGCGGAGACCTACGAGCAGTACTTC. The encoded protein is CASSPNLAETYEQYF.